Described below is a single T cell receptor beta chain sequence and its context. What antigen it recognizes has not been identified. Base qualities are not recorded, but no much larger clone differs from it by a single base. The data derive from a study of blood T cell repertoires in COVID-19 (dated by TCRdb to 2020 to 2022). For context, the study as a whole: The collaborator samples originated in the United States, Italy and Spain and spanned the acute and convalescent phases of COVID-19. The material from the prospective study consisted of cDNA or gDNA derived from T cells, B-cell-depleted T cells, or PBMCs. Subjects who had been exposed to COVID-19, were actively infected with it, or had recovered from it provided the deeply sampled blood TCRbeta repertoires that made up the dataset. The repertoires were made available in a free public database intended to serve as a resource for research on the immune response to SARS-CoV-2. Samples were obtained from the ongoing ImmuneRACE study (first 160 participants) and from 1,254 subjects provided by 6 global collaborators. The sample metadata nearly always contained a de-identified subject ID, COVID-19 status, age in years and sex. Where available, HLA class I and class II types were obtained from metadata supplied by the sample provider rather than from assay-based typing. Broader findings and caveats from the paper: Clinical and demographic metadata were provided uncurated, with the amount varying by source and participant.

The germline V gene gives CDR1 as KGHDR and CDR2 as SFDVKD. CDR3 length: 12 amino acids, cysteine to phenylalanine. Solely the CDR3 DNA is kept, with 36 bases framed from the first base. Here V drops 9 bases and J drops 4 bases, and the junction holds 4 bases not matched to any gene. TCRbeta CDR3 regions were amplified from genomic DNA using the immunoSEQ Assay, a bias-controlled multiplex PCR. Under the source paper's analysis protocol: Nucleated cell counts per sample were estimated from amplification of reference gene primers within the assay. To quantify the absolute abundance of each unique TCRbeta CDR3 rearrangement, sequence reads were collapsed and filtered. For each sample, productive Simpson clonality was calculated by taking the square root of Simpson's diversity index across productive rearrangements. TCRdb obtained this table from immuneACCESS and retained in-frame rearrangements with V and J assigned. These tables miss some clones; where compared with another copy, unresolved V genes account for less than half of the shortfall, and the remainder is unexplained. V, J and clone size are taken as reported in that table, and D and trimming were inferred from the DNA itself. A total of 110,000 to 150,000 clones appear in this sample, roughly 90% of them only once. The ten biggest clones cover 2.5% to 3% of the sample.

Collaborating institutions collected whole blood in K2EDTA tubes following their own protocols. For TCRbeta analysis, collaborator samples were shipped as frozen whole blood, as isolated PBMCs, or as DNA extracted from either sample type. The TCR sequence derives from a man between 60 and 75 years old with active or convalescent COVID-19. The chain employs TRBV24-1 and TRBJ1-1, with 7 bases in between that match TRBD1. The sample taken for sequencing was peripheral blood. This receptor has the CDR3 CATAGQSTEAFF. The nucleotide sequence is given as TGTGCCACCGCGGGACAGAGCACTGAAGCTTTCTTT.